This TCR beta chain was captured in a study of T cells expressing NK-cell markers. Overall study context: Beta-chain profiling covered CD3+CD56+NKG2C+, CD3+CD56+NKG2C- and CD3+CD56-NKG2C+ sorted subsets. Study results and caveats: One observes that, in a handful of donors, these clonotypes were also the leading ones within the CD3+CD56-NKG2C+ fraction. The study found dominant NKG2C+ clonotypes at 1.0-7.0% of CD8+ T cells in six donors.

No DNA is given; TCRdb re-called the 5' RACE reads and lists each CDR3 protein once. The table counts about 160,000 distinct CDR3 sequences; around 20% lies in the top ten. There are 15 residues in the CDR3. The germline V gene has CDR1 LGHDT and CDR2 YNNKEL (reference sequence). Concerning this clonotype: Its specificity is not known.

Sequencing was performed on blood T cells: a sorted CD56 or NKG2C T cell subset, CD4+ or CD8+ T cells, or bulk PBMC T cells (not recorded which). The receptor was derived from a man between 18 and 69 years old in good health. The chain couples TRBV3-1 to TRBJ2-7; the TCRdb D gene call, TRBD1, has no DNA to confirm it. The chain's CDR3 is CASSQERQGAREQYF.